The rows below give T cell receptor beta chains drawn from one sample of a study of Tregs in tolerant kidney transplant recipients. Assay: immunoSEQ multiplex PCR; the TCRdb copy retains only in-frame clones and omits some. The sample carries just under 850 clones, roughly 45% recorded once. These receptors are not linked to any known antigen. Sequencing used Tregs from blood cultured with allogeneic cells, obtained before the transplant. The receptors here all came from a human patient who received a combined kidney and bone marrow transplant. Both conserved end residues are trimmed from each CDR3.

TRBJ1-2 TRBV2 ASSEDSAIYGYT
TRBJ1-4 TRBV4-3 ASSQDSRGEKLF
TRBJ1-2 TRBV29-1 SVSNLLSTNYGYT
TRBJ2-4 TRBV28 ASSRPAFLAKNIQY
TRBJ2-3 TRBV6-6 ASSHGAQADTQY
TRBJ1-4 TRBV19 AKPSGSWKLV
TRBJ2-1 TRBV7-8 ASSLMPRAEQF
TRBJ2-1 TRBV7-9 ASTYPLTGSYNEQF
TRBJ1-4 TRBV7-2 ASSPRQGFNEKLF
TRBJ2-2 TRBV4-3 ASSQSVGLGELF
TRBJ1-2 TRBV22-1 PGRETGARKTYGYT
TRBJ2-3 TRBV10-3 AIGDRRRTDTQY
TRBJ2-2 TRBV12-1 ASSLVISGELF
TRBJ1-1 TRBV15 ATKGRNRPGAF
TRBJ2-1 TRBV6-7 ASSYSATDEQF
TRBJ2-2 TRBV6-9 ASSRGTTNTGELF
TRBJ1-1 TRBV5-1 ASRTGVNTEAF